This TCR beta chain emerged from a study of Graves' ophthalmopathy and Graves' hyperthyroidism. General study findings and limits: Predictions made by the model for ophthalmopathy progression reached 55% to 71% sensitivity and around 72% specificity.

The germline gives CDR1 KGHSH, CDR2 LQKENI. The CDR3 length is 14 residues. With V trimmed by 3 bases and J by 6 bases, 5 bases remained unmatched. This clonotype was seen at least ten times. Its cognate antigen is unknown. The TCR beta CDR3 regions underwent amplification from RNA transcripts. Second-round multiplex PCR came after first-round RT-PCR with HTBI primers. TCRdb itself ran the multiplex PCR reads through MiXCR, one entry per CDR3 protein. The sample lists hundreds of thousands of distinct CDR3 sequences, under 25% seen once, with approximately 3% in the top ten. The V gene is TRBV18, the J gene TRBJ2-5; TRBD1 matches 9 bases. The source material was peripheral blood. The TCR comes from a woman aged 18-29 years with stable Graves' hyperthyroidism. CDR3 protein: CASSPGQGLKTQYF. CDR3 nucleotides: TGTGCCAGCTCACCGGGACAGGGACTGAAGACCCAGTACTTC.